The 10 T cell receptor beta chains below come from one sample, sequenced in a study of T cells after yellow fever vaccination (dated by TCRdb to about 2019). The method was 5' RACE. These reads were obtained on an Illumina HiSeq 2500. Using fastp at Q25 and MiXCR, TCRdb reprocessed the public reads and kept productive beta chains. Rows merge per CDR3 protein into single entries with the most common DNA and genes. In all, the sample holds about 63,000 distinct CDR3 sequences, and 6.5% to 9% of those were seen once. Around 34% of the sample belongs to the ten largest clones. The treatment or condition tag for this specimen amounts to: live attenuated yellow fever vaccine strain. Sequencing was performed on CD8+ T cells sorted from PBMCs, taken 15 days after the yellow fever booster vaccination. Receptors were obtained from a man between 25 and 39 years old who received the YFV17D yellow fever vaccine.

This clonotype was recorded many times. The CDR3 protein is CASSLGQGRINEQFF. The CDR3 region has the DNA TGTGCCAGCAGCTTGGGACAGGGCCGTATCAATGAGCAGTTCTTC. This chain joins TRBV7-6 and TRBJ2-1; 9 bases agree with TRBD1. With V trimmed by 3 bases and J by 6 bases, 6 bases remained unmatched. The CDR3 has 15 residues. The V gene's germline CDR1 is SGHVS and CDR2 FNYEAQ.

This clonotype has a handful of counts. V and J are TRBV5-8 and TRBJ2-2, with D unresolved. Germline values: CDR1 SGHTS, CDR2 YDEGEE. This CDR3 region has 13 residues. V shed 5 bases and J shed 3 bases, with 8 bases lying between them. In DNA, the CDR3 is TGTGCCAGCAGGCCCAGCTACACCGGGGAGCTGTTTTTT. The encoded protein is CASRPSYTGELFF.

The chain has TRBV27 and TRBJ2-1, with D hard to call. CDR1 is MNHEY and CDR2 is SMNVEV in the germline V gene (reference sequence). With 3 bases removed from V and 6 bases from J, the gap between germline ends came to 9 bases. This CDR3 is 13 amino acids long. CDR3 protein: CASSLGVVNEQFF. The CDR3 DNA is TGTGCCAGCAGTTTGGGCGTGGTCAATGAGCAGTTCTTC.

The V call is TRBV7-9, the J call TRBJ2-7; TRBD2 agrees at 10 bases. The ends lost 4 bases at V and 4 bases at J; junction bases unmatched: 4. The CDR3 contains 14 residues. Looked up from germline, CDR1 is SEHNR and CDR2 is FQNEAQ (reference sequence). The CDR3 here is CASSYLAGVYEQYF. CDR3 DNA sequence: TGTGCCAGCAGCTACCTAGCGGGAGTGTACGAGCAGTACTTC.

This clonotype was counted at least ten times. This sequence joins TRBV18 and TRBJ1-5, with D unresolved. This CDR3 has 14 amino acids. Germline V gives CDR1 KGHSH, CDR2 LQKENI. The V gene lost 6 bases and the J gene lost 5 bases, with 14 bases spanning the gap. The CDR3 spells CASSPDTGYQPQHF. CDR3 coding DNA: TGTGCCAGCTCCCCTGACACGGGGTATCAGCCCCAGCATTTT.

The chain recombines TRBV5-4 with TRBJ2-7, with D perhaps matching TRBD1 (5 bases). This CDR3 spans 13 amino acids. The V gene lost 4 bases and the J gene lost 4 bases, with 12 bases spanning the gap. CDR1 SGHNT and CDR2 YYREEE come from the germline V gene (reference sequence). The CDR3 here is CASSPSQAYEQYF. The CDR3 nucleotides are TGTGCCAGCAGCCCGTCACAGGCTTACGAGCAGTACTTC. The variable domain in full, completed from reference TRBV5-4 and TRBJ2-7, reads ETGVTQSPTHLIKTRGQQVTLRCSSQSGHNTVSWYQQALGQGPQFIFQYYREEENGRGNFPPRFSGLQFPNYSSELNVNALELDDSALYLCASSPSQAYEQYFGPGTRLTVT.

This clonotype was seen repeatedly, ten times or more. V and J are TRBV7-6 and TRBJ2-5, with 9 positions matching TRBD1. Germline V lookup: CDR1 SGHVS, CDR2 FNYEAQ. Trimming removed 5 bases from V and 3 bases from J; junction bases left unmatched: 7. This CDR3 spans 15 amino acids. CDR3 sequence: CASSNPGQGKETQYF. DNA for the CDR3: TGTGCCAGCAGCAACCCGGGACAGGGTAAAGAGACCCAGTACTTC.

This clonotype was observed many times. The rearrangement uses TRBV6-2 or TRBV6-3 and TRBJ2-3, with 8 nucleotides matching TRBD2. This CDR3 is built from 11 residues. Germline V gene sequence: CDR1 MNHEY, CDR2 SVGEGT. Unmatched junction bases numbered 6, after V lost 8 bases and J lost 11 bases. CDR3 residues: CASVIAGLQYF. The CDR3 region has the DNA TGTGCCAGCGTCATAGCGGGATTGCAGTATTTT.

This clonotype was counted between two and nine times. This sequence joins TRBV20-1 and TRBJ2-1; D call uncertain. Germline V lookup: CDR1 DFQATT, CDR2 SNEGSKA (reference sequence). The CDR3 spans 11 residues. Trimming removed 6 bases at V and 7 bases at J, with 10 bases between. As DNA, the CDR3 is TGCAGTGCCACCCAAGGAAATGAGCAGTTCTTC. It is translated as CSATQGNEQFF.

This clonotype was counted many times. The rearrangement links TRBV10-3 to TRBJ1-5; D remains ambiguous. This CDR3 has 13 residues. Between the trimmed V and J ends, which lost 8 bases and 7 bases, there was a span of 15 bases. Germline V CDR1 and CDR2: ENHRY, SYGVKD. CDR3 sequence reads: CAIRVLLGQPQHF. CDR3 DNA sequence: TGTGCCATCCGGGTTCTTTTGGGCCAGCCCCAGCATTTT.